This TCR beta chain appears in the sequencing data of a study of cytomegalovirus exposure and HLA in healthy donors. 13 Jbeta primers and 60 Vbeta primers were used for the PCR. Method: immunoSEQ multiplex PCR; TCRdb's copy keeps in-frame clones and lacks some. Its clone listing holds tens of thousands of clones. With 4 bases removed from V and 6 bases from J, the gap between germline ends came to 15 bases. This CDR3 is built from 15 residues. From germline, CDR1 is SNHLY and CDR2 FYNNEI. The J gene is TRBJ2-2, the V gene TRBV2; D might be TRBD1 (6 bases). The sequenced sample consisted of PBMCs. This TCR came from a female donor in good health and CMV-seropositive. In DNA, the CDR3 is TGTGCCAGCAGTGCCCTAGCAGGGACACCCGGGGAGCTGTTTTTT. Protein: CASSALAGTPGELFF.